A selection of T cell receptor beta chains follows, all from one sample in a study of OX40 agonist ivuxolimab in advanced cancers. Profiling relied on immunoSEQ multiplex PCR, and the TCRdb table lists in-frame clones only, not all of them. The repertoire includes 60,000 to 90,000 clones, roughly 77% of them detected once, and less than 5.5% sits in the top ten. This specimen consisted of CD4+ or CD8+ T cells sorted from blood, obtained in a trial of the OX40 agonist ivuxolimab. The receptors come from an adult with an advanced solid tumor such as melanoma, head and neck, liver or kidney cancer. The conserved cysteine and the conserved F or W are not part of the CDR3 here. Clone size is given for some rows only: seen once, a few or many times, or a class if the clone is expanded.

j_call clone_size v_call cdr3_aa
TRBJ2-2 . TRBV29-1 SAAPGSGGNTGELF
TRBJ1-1 . TRBV7-8 ASSLVFESPEAF
TRBJ2-1 . TRBV11-2 ASTQRPNEQF
TRBJ1-1 few TRBV6-5 ASSYSLAGATEAF
TRBJ2-1 few TRBV4-1 ASSQGWGEQF
TRBJ2-5 . TRBV7-2 ASSLGAGKKTQY
TRBJ2-3 . TRBV7-9 ASIGEGSTTDTQY
TRBJ1-3 . TRBV9 ASSVVDTGNTIY
TRBJ2-2 . TRBV7-3 ASSLFGTGELF
TRBJ1-1 once TRBV9 ASNQGQPNTEAF
TRBJ2-5 . TRBV7-9 ASSLDSGGETQY
TRBJ2-7 . TRBV7-3 ASSPGRGTREQY
TRBJ1-5 . TRBV6-1 ASSNGQGAYQPQH
TRBJ1-2 once TRBV5-4 ASSLEPGAIYGYT
TRBJ2-2 . TRBV30 AWGTQGASGELF
TRBJ2-7 . TRBV5-4 ASSGGTRYEQY
TRBJ1-1 few TRBV11-2 ASSPHMNTEAF
TRBJ2-4 . TRBV15 ATSRDFGGENIQY
TRBJ1-6 . TRBV5-1 ATSSVGGDNSPLH
TRBJ2-7 . TRBV6-6 ASSKEGFSYEQY
TRBJ1-2 . TRBV11-3 ASSLEQGANYGYT
TRBJ2-5 . TRBV15 ATSRDRRQETQY
TRBJ1-1 . TRBV6-1 ASKQGNTEAF
TRBJ2-7 . TRBV12-5 ASGLGAQYEQY